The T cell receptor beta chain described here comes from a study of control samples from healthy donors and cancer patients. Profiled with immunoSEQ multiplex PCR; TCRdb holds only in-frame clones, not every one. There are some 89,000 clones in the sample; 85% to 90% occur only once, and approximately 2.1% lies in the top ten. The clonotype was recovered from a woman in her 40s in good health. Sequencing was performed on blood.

CDR3: CARRPIIRLAGDHNEQFF. The CDR3 DNA reads as TGTGCCAGACGACCCATCATAAGACTAGCGGGGGACCACAATGAGCAGTTCTTC. The gene calls are TRBV11-3 and TRBJ2-1, with 12 bases aligning to TRBD2. V shed 9 bases and J 5 bases; nucleotides not matched to a gene: 17. Looked up from germline, CDR1 is SGHNT and CDR2 is YENEEA. The CDR3 contains 18 residues.